The 20 T cell receptor beta chains presented below share a single source sample, sequenced in a study of CD4 and CD8 cells across lung adenocarcinoma regions. TCRdb reprocessed the PCR reads with MiXCR, giving one entry per CDR3 protein. The profile shows 4,200 or so distinct CDR3 sequences, 50% to 65% of them singletons. Sequencing was performed on CD4+ T cells from the center of a lung tumor. The receptors here all came from a female donor with lung adenocarcinoma. The CD4 and CD8 labels of this study may be unreliable.

In its sample, this clonotype is medium-sized (0.01 to 0.1%). The chain combines TRBV6-1 with TRBJ1-1; D perhaps matches TRBD1 (6 bases). Deletions cut 6 bases from V and 3 bases from J, with 11 bases between. From germline, CDR1 is MNHNS and CDR2 SASEGT. This CDR3 spans 13 amino acids. For the CDR3, the DNA is TGTGCCAGCAGAGGGGGGCGCGACACTGAAGCTTTCTTT. It codes for CASRGGRDTEAFF.

This chain connects TRBV6-1 to TRBJ2-2; D is uncertain. This CDR3 region has 14 residues. Germline V gene lookup returns CDR1 MNHNS and CDR2 SASEGT. Trimming left V 7 bases short and J 4 bases short, with 13 bases between. The CDR3: CASTTIVGTGELFF. The CDR3 coding sequence is TGTGCCAGCACAACGATAGTTGGCACCGGGGAGCTGTTTTTT.

In its sample, this clonotype is large. The rearrangement joins TRBV6-1 to TRBJ1-4, with unresolved D. The CDR3 loop spans 15 amino acids. Germline V gene sequence: CDR1 MNHNS, CDR2 SASEGT. The ends were cut back, 0 bases at V and 5 bases at J, with 10 bases in the middle. The DNA of the CDR3 is TGTGCCAGCAGTGAAGCGGGCAGCCAAAATGAAAAACTGTTTTTT. Translating it yields CASSEAGSQNEKLFF.

This clonotype was counted only a few times. The chain has TRBV6-5 and TRBJ2-1; perhaps TRBD1 as D (6 bases). Deletions cut 4 bases from V and 10 bases from J, with 23 bases between. From germline, CDR1 is MNHEY and CDR2 SVGAGI. The CDR3 extends over 16 amino acids. CDR3 in amino acids: CASSLPAGTGWYEQFF. CDR3 DNA sequence: TGTGCCAGCAGTTTGCCCGCCGGTACAGGGTGGTACGAGCAGTTCTTC.

This clonotype was counted once. The junction departs from the called germline gene at one end, perhaps through a read error. J is TRBJ2-1 and V is TRBV25-1; possible D gene TRBD2, 6 bases. CDR1 and CDR2 (germline): MGHDK, SYGVNS. This CDR3 comprises 16 residues. The CDR3 is CASSGARGSSYNEKFF. The CDR3 region has the DNA TGTGCCAGCAGTGGGGCCCGGGGGAGCTCCTACAATGAGAAGTTCTTC.

This clonotype is deemed medium-sized (0.01 to 0.1%). This sequence joins TRBV6-1 and TRBJ2-5; tentatively, D is TRBD2 (6 bases). Germline V lookup: CDR1 MNHNS, CDR2 SASEGT. Trimming removed 1 base from V and 4 bases from J, with 13 bases in between. This CDR3 has 15 residues. CDR3 DNA sequence: TGTGCCAGCAGTGAAGTAGCTAGCGTTGGAGAGACCCAGTACTTC. As protein: CASSEVASVGETQYF.

Judged by abundance, this clonotype is medium-sized (0.01 to 0.1%). The chain uses TRBV6-5 and TRBJ2-1, with a weak D call TRBD1 (6 bases). V was cut by 2 bases and J by 7 bases, with 15 bases left in between. CDR1 and CDR2 from the germline V gene are MNHEY and SVGAGI. This CDR3 contains 15 residues. The CDR3 sequence is CASSYEFRGGNEQFF. For the CDR3, the DNA is TGTGCCAGCAGTTACGAATTCCGAGGGGGTAATGAGCAGTTCTTC.

The table lists this clonotype with a few counts. The V and J genes are TRBV7-2 and TRBJ2-2; 7 bases agree with TRBD2. The CDR3 is 15 amino acids. Looked up from germline, CDR1 is SGHTA and CDR2 is FQGNSA. Trimming at V came to 5 bases and at J to 2 bases, leaving 5 bases not matched to a gene. DNA for the CDR3: TGTGCCAGCAGCCGAGCGGGACTTAACACCGGGGAGCTGTTTTTT. This translates into CASSRAGLNTGELFF.

The chain links TRBV10-3 to TRBJ2-1; 8 nucleotides align to TRBD2. CDR3 length equals 13 residues. CDR1 is ENHRY and CDR2 is SYGVKD in the germline V gene. V lost 4 bases and J lost 9; bases outside the gene matches: 5. The CDR3 coding sequence is TGTGCCATCAGTGCGGGGGGGCGGATTGAGCAGTTCTTC. Translated: CAISAGGRIEQFF.

The gene calls are TRBV7-2 and TRBJ2-7; 11 bases map to TRBD2. The CDR3 spans 14 residues. Trimming cost V 2 bases and J 6 bases; bases outside gene matches: 3. Germline CDR1 and CDR2: SGHTA and FQGNSA. In DNA, the CDR3 is TGTGCCAGCAGCTTAACTAGCGGGAGTGCCGAGCAGTACTTC. Translation gives CASSLTSGSAEQYF. Based on the CDR3 plus reference TRBV7-2 and TRBJ2-7, the full variable domain is GAGVSQSPSNKVTEKGKDVELRCDPISGHTALYWYRQSLGQGLEFLIYFQGNSAPDKSGLPSDRFSAERTGGSVSTLTIQRTQQEDSAVYLCASSLTSGSAEQYFGPGTRLTVT.

This clonotype came up a few times. The chain recombines TRBV10-1 with TRBJ1-3, with unresolved D. Trimming left V 3 bases short and J 4 bases short, with 7 bases between. The CDR3 runs 13 residues. Germline values: CDR1 WNHNN, CDR2 SYGVQD (reference sequence). The CDR3 DNA reads as TGCGCCAGCAGTGAATCGCTAGGAAACACCATATATTTT. Encoded protein: CASSESLGNTIYF.

This chain links TRBV25-1 with TRBJ2-1, with D unclear. With the DNA end fitting TRBJ2-5 better, the J assignment may be wrong. The CDR3 covers 12 residues. The germline gives CDR1 MGHDK, CDR2 SYGVNS. The CDR3 sequence: CASSDPEETQYF. As DNA, the CDR3 is TGTGCCAGCAGTGATCCAGAAGAGACCCAGTACTTC.

This chain links TRBV7-2 with TRBJ1-3; the D is unclear. Germline V gene data show CDR1 as SGHTA and CDR2 as FQGNSA. This CDR3 is built from 19 residues. The ends were cut back, 6 bases at V and 4 bases at J, with 28 bases in the middle. The CDR3 region is CASSPVATQLRHPGNTIYF. The CDR3 nucleotides read TGTGCCAGCAGTCCAGTGGCAACTCAGCTTCGGCATCCAGGAAACACCATATATTTT. The full variable domain, completed using reference TRBV7-2 and TRBJ1-3, is GAGVSQSPSNKVTEKGKDVELRCDPISGHTALYWYRQSLGQGLEFLIYFQGNSAPDKSGLPSDRFSAERTGGSVSTLTIQRTQQEDSAVYLCASSPVATQLRHPGNTIYFGEGSWLTVV.

This clonotype is medium-sized. The chain combines TRBV10-1 with TRBJ2-1, with D maybe TRBD2 (6 bases). The J call is uncertain, as TRBJ2-5 better fits the DNA end. Germline CDR1 WNHNN, CDR2 SYGVQD (reference sequence). The CDR3 extends over 15 amino acids. The CDR3 sequence: CAIPTPREQAETQYF. CDR3 nucleotide sequence: TGCGCCATCCCAACCCCGCGGGAACAGGCGGAGACCCAGTACTTC.

This clonotype was detected once. A read error may account for a junction end that differs from germline. V usage is TRBV10-1 and J usage is TRBJ2-1; 8 bases are a match to TRBD2. The CDR3 is 14 amino acids. Germline CDR1 and CDR2: WNHNN and SYGVQD (reference sequence). CDR3 amino acids: CAGSGGLEGETKYF. In DNA form, the CDR3 reads TGCGCGGGCAGCGGGGGCCTAGAGGGAGAGACCAAGTACTTC.

This chain connects TRBV4-1 to TRBJ2-1, with 10 bases that match TRBD1. Losses at the gene ends were 0 bases for V and 4 bases for J; bases not matched to a gene: 6. Germline V gene lookup returns CDR1 MGHRA and CDR2 YSYEKL. The length of the CDR3 is 17 residues. CDR3 DNA sequence: TGCGCCAGCAGCCAAGATTTGAGACAGGGGGCTTACAATGAGCAGTTCTTC. The encoded protein is CASSQDLRQGAYNEQFF.

The chain uses TRBV24-1 and TRBJ2-2; 8 bases line up with TRBD1. This CDR3 comprises 16 residues. V gave up 9 bases and J gave up 1 base; unmatched junction bases: 9. Germline CDR1 and CDR2: KGHDR and SFDVKD. The CDR3 loop is CATATGVLGNTGELFF. The CDR3 nucleotides read TGTGCCACCGCGACAGGGGTTTTGGGGAACACCGGGGAGCTGTTTTTT.

This clonotype came up a few times. The rearrangement links TRBV27 to TRBJ2-1; no firm D call. The J call may be wrong; the DNA end is better matched by TRBJ2-5. There are 13 residues in the CDR3. Germline V gene data show CDR1 as MNHEY and CDR2 as SMNVEV (reference sequence). In DNA, the CDR3 is TGTGCCAGCAGTTTGGTAGGGCAAGAGACCCAGTACTTC. As protein: CASSLVGQETQYF.

CDR3 sequence reads: CASSLGGSGNTIYF. In nucleotides, the CDR3 is TGTGCCAGCAGTTTGGGGGGCTCTGGAAACACCATATATTTT. The chain combines TRBV12-3 or TRBV12-4 with TRBJ1-3, with D possibly TRBD1 on 5 matching bases. The CDR3 has 14 residues. Deletions cut 3 bases from V and 0 bases from J, with 6 bases between.

This clonotype was seen more than once but under ten times. This chain connects TRBV6-2 or TRBV6-3 to TRBJ1-2; 12 bases align to TRBD1. The J segment lost 13 bases and the V segment lost 5 bases, leaving 11 bases of the junction unmatched. The V gene's germline CDR1 is MNHEY and CDR2 SVGEGT. There are 14 residues in the CDR3. CDR3 protein: CASSTPGQGARGTF. The CDR3 bases are TGTGCCAGCAGTACCCCGGGACAGGGGGCCAGGGGCACCTTC.